The T cell receptor beta chain under discussion was sequenced for a study of tissue T cells after allogeneic stem cell transplantation. For the study at large: Several unmodified and three CD34-selected T-cell-depleted grafts went to graft-versus-host disease patients. Notes on the study in general: The study did not identify alloreactive or antigen-specific tissue TCRs, and some clones might be persisting host cells. Across patients, clones rarely overlapped, yet motif clusters were shared tissue-specifically.

In regard to this clone: Its antigen is unknown.

This research-autopsy study prospectively enrolled adult allogeneic hematopoietic cell transplant recipients with steroid-refractory graft-versus-host disease. The ends lost 5 bases at V and 0 bases at J; junction bases unmatched: 5. Germline loops: CDR1 SGHRS, CDR2 YFSETQ. The CDR3 loop spans 15 amino acids. Data came from immunoSEQ multiplex PCR; TCRdb stores just in-frame clones and leaves some out. Altogether 1,100 to 1,500 clones are present, 65% to 90% being singletons, with the ten largest covering approximately 5.4%. The genes are TRBV5-1 and TRBJ2-7; 10 bases match TRBD1. The clonotype originates from a male patient between 35 and 69 years old with steroid-refractory graft-versus-host disease after an allogeneic stem cell transplant. Some T cells may possibly be graft donor cells. The sequenced sample was esophageal tissue, obtained at autopsy. In DNA, the CDR3 is TGCGCCAGCAGGTCGGGACAGGGGTTCTCCTACGAGCAGTACTTC. Its translation: CASRSGQGFSYEQYF.